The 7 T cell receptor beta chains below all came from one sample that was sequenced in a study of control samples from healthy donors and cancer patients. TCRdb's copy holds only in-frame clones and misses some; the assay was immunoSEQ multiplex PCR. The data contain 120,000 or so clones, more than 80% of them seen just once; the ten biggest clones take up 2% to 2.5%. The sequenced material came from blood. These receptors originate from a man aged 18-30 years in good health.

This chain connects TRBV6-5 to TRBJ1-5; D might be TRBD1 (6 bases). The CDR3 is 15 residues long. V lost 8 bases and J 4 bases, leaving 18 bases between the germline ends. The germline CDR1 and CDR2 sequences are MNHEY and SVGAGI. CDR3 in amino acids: CASGEDSNPNQPQHF. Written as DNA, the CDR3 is TGTGCCAGCGGGGAGGACAGCAACCCTAATCAGCCCCAGCATTTT.

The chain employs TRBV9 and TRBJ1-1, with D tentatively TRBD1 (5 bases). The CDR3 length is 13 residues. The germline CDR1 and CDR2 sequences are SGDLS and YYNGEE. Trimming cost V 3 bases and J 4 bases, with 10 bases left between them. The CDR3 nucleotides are TGTGCCAGCAGCGGGGCAGGGATCACTGAAGCTTTCTTT. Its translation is CASSGAGITEAFF.

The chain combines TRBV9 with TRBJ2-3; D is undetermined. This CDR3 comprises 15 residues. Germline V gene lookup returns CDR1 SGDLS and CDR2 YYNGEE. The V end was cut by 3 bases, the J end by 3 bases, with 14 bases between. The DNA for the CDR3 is TGTGCCAGCAGCGCTGGAAATCTGGGGACAGATACGCAGTATTTT. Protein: CASSAGNLGTDTQYF.

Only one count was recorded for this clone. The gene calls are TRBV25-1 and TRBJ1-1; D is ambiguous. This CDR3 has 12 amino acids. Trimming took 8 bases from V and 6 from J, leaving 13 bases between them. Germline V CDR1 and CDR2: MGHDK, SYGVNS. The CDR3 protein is CASEGPEAEAFF. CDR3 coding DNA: TGTGCCAGCGAAGGTCCGGAGGCTGAAGCTTTCTTT.

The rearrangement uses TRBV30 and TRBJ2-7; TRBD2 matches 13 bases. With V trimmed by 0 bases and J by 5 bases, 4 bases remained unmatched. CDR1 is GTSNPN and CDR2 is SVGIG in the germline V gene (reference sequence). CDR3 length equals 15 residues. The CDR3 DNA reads TGTGCCTGGAGTGTACTAGCGGGGGGGCCTAACGAGCAGTACTTC. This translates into CAWSVLAGGPNEQYF. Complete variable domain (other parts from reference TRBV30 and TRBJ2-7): SQTIHQWPATLVQPVGSPLSLECTVEGTSNPNLYWYRQAAGRGLQLLFYSVGIGQISSEVPQNLSASRPQDRQFILSSKKLLLSDSGFYLCAWSVLAGGPNEQYFGPGTRLTVT.

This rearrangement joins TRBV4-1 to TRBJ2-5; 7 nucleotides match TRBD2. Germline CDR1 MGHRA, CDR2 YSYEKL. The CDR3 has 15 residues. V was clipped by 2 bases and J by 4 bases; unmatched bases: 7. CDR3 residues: CASSQTLGGAETQYF. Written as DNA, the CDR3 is TGCGCCAGCAGCCAAACCCTGGGAGGGGCAGAGACCCAGTACTTC.

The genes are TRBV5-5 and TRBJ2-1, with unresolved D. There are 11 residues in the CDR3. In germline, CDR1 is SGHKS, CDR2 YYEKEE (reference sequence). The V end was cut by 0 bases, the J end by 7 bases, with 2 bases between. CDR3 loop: CASSLGNEQFF. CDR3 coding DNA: TGTGCCAGCAGCTTGGGGAATGAGCAGTTCTTC.